The 17 T cell receptor beta chains in this list originate from one sample, sequenced in a study of control samples from healthy donors and cancer patients. The assay was immunoSEQ multiplex PCR, and TCRdb's table has in-frame clones only and misses some. The sample includes roughly 160,000 clones, over 95% of them seen just once. Sequenced material: blood. The receptor source for this set is a woman aged 25 to 39 in good health.

The J gene is TRBJ1-2, the V gene TRBV6-5; 7 bases are a match to TRBD1. The CDR3 is 15 amino acids. CDR1 MNHEY and CDR2 SVGAGI come from the germline V gene. V shed 0 bases, J shed 8 bases, and the junction held 9 bases outside the gene matches. CDR3 residues: CASSYSSGTAKGYTF. The CDR3 region has the DNA TGTGCCAGCAGTTACTCTTCCGGGACAGCTAAAGGCTACACCTTC.

The chain joins TRBV5-5 to TRBJ2-1; 9 nucleotides agree with TRBD2. This CDR3 has 18 residues. Germline V CDR1 and CDR2: SGHKS, YYEKEE (reference sequence). V lost 4 bases to trimming and J lost 5 bases; unmatched junction nucleotides: 16. The CDR3 DNA sequence: TGTGCCAGCAGCCTCGACGCGCAGCGGGGGGACCTTCACAATGAGCAGTTCTTC. This codes for CASSLDAQRGDLHNEQFF.

This clone is a singleton in its sample. The genes are TRBV28 and TRBJ1-4; TRBD1 might be the D (5 bases). The germline CDR1 and CDR2 sequences are MDHEN and SYDVKM. This CDR3 spans 15 amino acids. Between the trimmed V and J ends, which lost 5 bases and 3 bases, there was a span of 13 bases. The CDR3 DNA sequence: TGTGCCAGCAGTCCTGCCCAGGGTGCTAATGAAAAACTGTTTTTT. Translated, it gives CASSPAQGANEKLFF.

This chain uses TRBV15 with TRBJ1-4, with 8 nucleotides matching TRBD1. Losses at the gene ends were 0 bases for V and 8 bases for J; bases not matched to a gene: 11. The CDR3 is 17 amino acids. The germline V gene encodes CDR1 LNHNV and CDR2 YYDKDF (reference sequence). Here the CDR3 reads CATSRDLPNRGGEKLFF. CDR3 nucleotides: TGTGCCACCAGCAGAGATCTCCCGAACAGGGGGGGGGAAAAACTGTTTTTT.

In its sample, this clone was seen once. The V gene is TRBV11-2, the J gene TRBJ2-7; 8 nucleotides agree with TRBD2. CDR1 and CDR2 (germline): SGHAT, FQNNGV. CDR3 length equals 15 residues. V lost 3 bases to trimming and J lost 3 bases; unmatched junction nucleotides: 7. CDR3 loop: CASSFPLAGDYEQYF. The CDR3, as DNA: TGTGCCAGCAGCTTTCCCCTAGCGGGTGACTACGAGCAGTACTTC. Complete variable domain (other parts from reference TRBV11-2 and TRBJ2-7): EAGVAQSPRYKIIEKRQSVAFWCNPISGHATLYWYQQILGQGPKLLIQFQNNGVVDDSQLPKDRFSAERLKGVDSTLKIQPAKLEDSAVYLCASSFPLAGDYEQYFGPGTRLTVT.

This clone was found once. J is TRBJ2-7 and V is TRBV2; 7 positions agree with TRBD1. In germline, CDR1 is SNHLY, CDR2 FYNNEI. The CDR3 runs 14 residues. V shed 6 bases and J 0 bases; nucleotides not matched to a gene: 5. The CDR3, as DNA: TGTGCCAGCAGGGGGACAGAGCTCTCCTACGAGCAGTACTTC. It yields the protein CASRGTELSYEQYF.

The chain uses TRBV11-2 and TRBJ2-3; D not resolved. The CDR3 has 14 amino acids. V was trimmed by 2 bases and J by 3 bases, leaving 9 bases between them. Germline V gene lookup returns CDR1 SGHAT and CDR2 FQNNGV. The CDR3 sequence: CASSLRALTDTQYF. CDR3 bases: TGTGCCAGCAGCTTACGGGCCCTTACAGATACGCAGTATTTT.

Only one count was recorded for this clone. The V and J genes are TRBV10-3 and TRBJ2-7; D remains ambiguous. CDR3 length: 14 amino acids. The V gene's germline CDR1 is ENHRY and CDR2 SYGVKD. The V and J ends lost 8 bases and 0 bases respectively, with 14 bases between them. CDR3 nucleotides: TGTGCCATCGGGAACAGCTGGCTCTCCTACGAGCAGTACTTC. Translating it yields CAIGNSWLSYEQYF.

CDR3 DNA sequence: TGTGCCAGCAGTTTATTACCCCTGGGGGCCGATACGCAGTATTTT. It specifies CASSLLPLGADTQYF. The chain couples TRBV27 to TRBJ2-3, with D tentatively TRBD1 (6 bases). The V end was cut by 1 base, the J end by 6 bases, with 14 bases between. CDR1 MNHEY and CDR2 SMNVEV come from the germline V gene (reference sequence). CDR3 length: 15 amino acids.

The chain has TRBV9 and TRBJ1-1, with TRBD1 as a possible D gene (6 bases). V lost 0 bases to trimming and J lost 3 bases, with 12 bases between them. From germline, CDR1 is SGDLS and CDR2 YYNGEE. This CDR3 comprises 15 residues. CDR3 nucleotide sequence: TGTGCCAGCAGCGTAGGGCAGGGGTTGCACACTGAAGCTTTCTTT. Its protein product is CASSVGQGLHTEAFF.

For this clone: The germline gene is not matched at one end of the junction; a read error may be the cause. The chain carries TRBV4-1 and TRBJ2-1; TRBD2 matches 8 bases. Germline-derived CDR1 and CDR2 are MGHRA and YSYEKL. The CDR3 is 16 residues long. The CDR3 DNA reads as TGCGCCAACAGCCAAGAAGGCGGACTAGCAGACAATGAGCAGTTCTTC. Translation: CANSQEGGLADNEQFF.

This chain links TRBV25-1 with TRBJ1-4; no firm D call. This CDR3 is built from 13 residues. From germline, CDR1 is MGHDK and CDR2 SYGVNS. The germline V and J ends were trimmed by 2 bases and 11 bases, with 12 bases remaining between them. CDR3 DNA sequence: TGTGCCAGCAGTGAAGTGTATGGTGGGAAACTGTTTTTT. Translated: CASSEVYGGKLFF.

This chain links TRBV5-5 with TRBJ2-3; 9 nucleotides agree with TRBD1. Trimming removed 4 bases from V and 7 bases from J; junction bases left unmatched: 13. This CDR3 region has 16 residues. CDR1 is SGHKS, CDR2 YYEKEE, per germline (reference sequence). In DNA form, the CDR3 reads TGTGCCAGCAGCCCTATAGGACAGGGGCCCGTTTATACGCAGTATTTT. Translation gives CASSPIGQGPVYTQYF. Full variable domain (outside the CDR3, taken from reference TRBV5-5 and TRBJ2-3): DAGVTQSPTHLIKTRGQQVTLRCSPISGHKSVSWYQQVLGQGPQFIFQYYEKEERGRGNFPDRFSARQFPNYSSELNVNALLLGDSALYLCASSPIGQGPVYTQYFGPGTRLTVL.

The chain combines TRBV5-1 with TRBJ2-7, with 9 bases that match TRBD1. Germline CDR1 SGHRS, CDR2 YFSETQ. This CDR3 has 14 residues. The V gene end was trimmed by 4 bases and the J gene end by 7 bases; junction bases not matched to a gene: 9. The chain's CDR3 is CASSPGQGESEQYF. The CDR3 nucleotides read TGCGCCAGCAGCCCGGGACAGGGAGAGTCGGAGCAGTACTTC.

The rearrangement joins TRBV5-1 to TRBJ1-2; D gene unclear. The V gene's germline CDR1 is SGHRS and CDR2 YFSETQ. This CDR3 contains 12 residues. The V end was cut by 4 bases, the J end by 4 bases, with 8 bases between. The chain's CDR3 is CASSGVSYGYTF. CDR3 nucleotides: TGCGCCAGCAGCGGGGTCAGCTATGGCTACACCTTC.

The J gene is TRBJ1-5, the V gene TRBV5-1; D is unclear. Deletions cut 1 base from V and 3 bases from J, with 5 bases between. The CDR3 has 13 amino acids. The germline CDR1 and CDR2 sequences are SGHRS and YFSETQ. CDR3 in DNA: TGCGCCAGCAGCTTGAAAGTCAATCAGCCCCAGCATTTT. Amino acid sequence: CASSLKVNQPQHF.

The chain employs TRBV15 and TRBJ1-6; D unclear. Germline CDR1 reads LNHNV; CDR2 reads YYDKDF (reference sequence). The ends were cut back, 4 bases at V and 13 bases at J, with 23 bases in the middle. This CDR3 is built from 16 residues. The CDR3 sequence: CATSIPVGTSVSPLHF. CDR3 bases: TGTGCCACCAGCATCCCGGTCGGAACGTCAGTTTCCCCCCTCCACTTT.